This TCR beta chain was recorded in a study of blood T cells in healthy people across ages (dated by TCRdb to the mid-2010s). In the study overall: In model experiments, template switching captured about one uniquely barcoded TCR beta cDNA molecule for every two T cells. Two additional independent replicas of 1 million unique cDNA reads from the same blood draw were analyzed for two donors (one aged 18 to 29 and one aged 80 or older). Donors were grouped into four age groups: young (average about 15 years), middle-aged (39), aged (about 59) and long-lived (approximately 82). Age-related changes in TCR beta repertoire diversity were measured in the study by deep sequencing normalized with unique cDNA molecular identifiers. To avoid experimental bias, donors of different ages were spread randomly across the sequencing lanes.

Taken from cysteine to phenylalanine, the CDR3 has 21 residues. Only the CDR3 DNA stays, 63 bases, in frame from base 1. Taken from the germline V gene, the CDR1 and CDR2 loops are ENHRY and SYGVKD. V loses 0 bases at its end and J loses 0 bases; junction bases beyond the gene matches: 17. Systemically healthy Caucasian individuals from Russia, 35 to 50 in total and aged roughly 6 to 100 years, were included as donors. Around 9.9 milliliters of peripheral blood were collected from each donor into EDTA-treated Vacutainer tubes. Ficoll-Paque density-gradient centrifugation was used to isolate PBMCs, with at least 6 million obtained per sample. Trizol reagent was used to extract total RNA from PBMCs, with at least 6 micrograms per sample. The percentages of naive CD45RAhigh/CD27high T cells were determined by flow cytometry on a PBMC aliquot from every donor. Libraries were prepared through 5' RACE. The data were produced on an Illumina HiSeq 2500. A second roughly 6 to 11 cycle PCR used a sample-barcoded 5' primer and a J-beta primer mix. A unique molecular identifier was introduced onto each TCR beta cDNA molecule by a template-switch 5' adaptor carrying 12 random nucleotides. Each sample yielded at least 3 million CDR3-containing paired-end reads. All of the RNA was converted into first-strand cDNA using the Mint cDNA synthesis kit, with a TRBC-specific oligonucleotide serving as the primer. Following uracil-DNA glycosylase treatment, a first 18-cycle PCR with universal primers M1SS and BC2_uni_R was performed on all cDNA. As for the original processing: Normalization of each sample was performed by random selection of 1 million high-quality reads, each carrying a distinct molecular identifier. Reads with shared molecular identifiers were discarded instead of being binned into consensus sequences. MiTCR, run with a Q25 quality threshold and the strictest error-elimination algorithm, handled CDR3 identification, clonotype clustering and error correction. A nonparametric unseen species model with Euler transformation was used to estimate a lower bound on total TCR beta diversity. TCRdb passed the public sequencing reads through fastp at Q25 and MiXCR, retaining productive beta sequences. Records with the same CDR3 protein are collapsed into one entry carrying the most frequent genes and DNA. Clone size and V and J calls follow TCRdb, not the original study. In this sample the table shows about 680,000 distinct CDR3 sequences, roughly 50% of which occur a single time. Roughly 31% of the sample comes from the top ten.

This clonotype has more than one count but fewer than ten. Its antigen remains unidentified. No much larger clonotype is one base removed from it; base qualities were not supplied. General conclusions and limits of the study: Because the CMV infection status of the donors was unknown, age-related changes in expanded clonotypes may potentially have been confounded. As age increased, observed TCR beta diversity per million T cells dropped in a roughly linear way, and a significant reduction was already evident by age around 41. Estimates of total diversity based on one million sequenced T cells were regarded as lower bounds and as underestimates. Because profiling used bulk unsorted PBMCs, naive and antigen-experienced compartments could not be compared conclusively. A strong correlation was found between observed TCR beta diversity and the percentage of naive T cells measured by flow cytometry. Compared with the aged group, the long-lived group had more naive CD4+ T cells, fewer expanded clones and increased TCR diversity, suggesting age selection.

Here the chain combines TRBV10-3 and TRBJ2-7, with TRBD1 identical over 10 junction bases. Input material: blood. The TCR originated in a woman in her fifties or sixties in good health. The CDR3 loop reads CAISESPLRDRGRKSSYEQYF. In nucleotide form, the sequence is TGTGCCATCAGTGAGTCGCCCCTCCGGGACAGGGGCCGAAAAAGCTCCTACGAGCAGTACTTC.